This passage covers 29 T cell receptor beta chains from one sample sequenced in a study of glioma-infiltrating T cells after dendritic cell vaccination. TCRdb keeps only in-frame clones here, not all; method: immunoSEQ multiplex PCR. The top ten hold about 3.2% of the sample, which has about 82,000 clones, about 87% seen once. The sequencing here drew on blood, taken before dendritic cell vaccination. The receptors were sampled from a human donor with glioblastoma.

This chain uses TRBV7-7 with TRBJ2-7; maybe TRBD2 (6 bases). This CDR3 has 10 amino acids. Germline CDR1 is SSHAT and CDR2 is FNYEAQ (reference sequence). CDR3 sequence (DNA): TGTGCTAGCGGACAATACGAGCAGTACTTC. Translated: CASGQYEQYF. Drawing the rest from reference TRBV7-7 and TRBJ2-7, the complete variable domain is GAGVSQSPRYKVTKRGQDVTLRCDPISSHATLYWYQQALGQGPEFLTYFNYEAQPDKSGLPSDRFSAERPEGSISTLTIQRTEQRDSAMYRCASGQYEQYFGPGTRLTVT.

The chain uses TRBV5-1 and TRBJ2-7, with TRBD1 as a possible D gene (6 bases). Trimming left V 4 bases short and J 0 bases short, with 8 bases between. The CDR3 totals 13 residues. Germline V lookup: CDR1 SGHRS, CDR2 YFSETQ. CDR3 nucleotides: TGCGCCAGCAGCGAGGACAGCTCCTACGAGCAGTACTTC. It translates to CASSEDSSYEQYF.

The CDR3 loop reads CSVVGGGRAYEQYF. The CDR3 DNA sequence: TGCAGCGTTGTAGGGGGAGGGAGAGCCTACGAGCAGTACTTC. The chain carries TRBV29-1 and TRBJ2-7, with D perhaps TRBD2 (7 bases). Germline V gives CDR1 SQVTM, CDR2 ANQGSEA. CDR3 length: 14 residues. V shed 4 bases and J shed 2 bases, with 15 bases lying between them.

Here the CDR3 DNA reads TGCGCCAGCAGCTGGCAGAACTACGAGCAGTACTTC. Translation gives CASSWQNYEQYF. The chain is built from TRBV10-2 and TRBJ2-7; D is unresolved. CDR3 length equals 12 residues. Trimming pared 6 bases from V and 3 bases from J, leaving 9 bases between. The germline gives CDR1 WSHSY, CDR2 SAAADI.

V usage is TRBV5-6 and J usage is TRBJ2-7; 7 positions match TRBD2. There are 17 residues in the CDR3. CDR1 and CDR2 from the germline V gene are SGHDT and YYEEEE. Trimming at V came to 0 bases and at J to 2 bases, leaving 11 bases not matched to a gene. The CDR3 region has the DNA TGTGCCAGCAGCTTGGGGTCTGGAGCGGGGACTCCCTACGAGCAGTACTTC. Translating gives CASSLGSGAGTPYEQYF.

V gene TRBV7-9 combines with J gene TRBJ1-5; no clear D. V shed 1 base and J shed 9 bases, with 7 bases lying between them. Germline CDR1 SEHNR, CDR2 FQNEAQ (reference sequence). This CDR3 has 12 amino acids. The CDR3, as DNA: TGTGCCAGCAGCTTAGGGGAGGGGCCCCAGCATTTT. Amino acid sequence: CASSLGEGPQHF.

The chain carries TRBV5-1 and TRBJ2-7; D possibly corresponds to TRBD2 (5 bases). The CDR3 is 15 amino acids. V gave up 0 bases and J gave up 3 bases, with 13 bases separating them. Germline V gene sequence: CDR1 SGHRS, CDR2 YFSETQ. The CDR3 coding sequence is TGCGCCAGCAGCTTGGGAGGGTTTCAAGACTACGAGCAGTACTTC. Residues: CASSLGGFQDYEQYF. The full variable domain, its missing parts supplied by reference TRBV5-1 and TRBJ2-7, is KAGVTQTPRYLIKTRGQQVTLSCSPISGHRSVSWYQQTPGQGLQFLFEYFSETQRNKGNFPGRFSGRQFSNSRSEMNVSTLELGDSALYLCASSLGGFQDYEQYFGPGTRLTVT.

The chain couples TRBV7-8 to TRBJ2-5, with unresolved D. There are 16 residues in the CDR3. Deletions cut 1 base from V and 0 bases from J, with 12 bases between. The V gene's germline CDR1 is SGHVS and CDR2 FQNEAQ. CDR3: CASSLGARAYQETQYF. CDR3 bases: TGTGCCAGCAGCTTAGGGGCGCGCGCCTACCAAGAGACCCAGTACTTC.

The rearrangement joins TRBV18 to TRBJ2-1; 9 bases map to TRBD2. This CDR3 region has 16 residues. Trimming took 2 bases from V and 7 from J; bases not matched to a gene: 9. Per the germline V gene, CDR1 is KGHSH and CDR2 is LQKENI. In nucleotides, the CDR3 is TGTGCCAGCTCACCAGTTCTAGCGGGGATGGGAAATGAGCAGTTCTTC. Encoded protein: CASSPVLAGMGNEQFF.

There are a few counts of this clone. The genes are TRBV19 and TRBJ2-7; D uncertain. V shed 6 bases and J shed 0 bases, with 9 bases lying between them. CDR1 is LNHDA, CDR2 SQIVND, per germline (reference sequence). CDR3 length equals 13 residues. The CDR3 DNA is TGTGCCAGTAGCCCATGGAGCTCCTACGAGCAGTACTTC. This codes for CASSPWSSYEQYF.

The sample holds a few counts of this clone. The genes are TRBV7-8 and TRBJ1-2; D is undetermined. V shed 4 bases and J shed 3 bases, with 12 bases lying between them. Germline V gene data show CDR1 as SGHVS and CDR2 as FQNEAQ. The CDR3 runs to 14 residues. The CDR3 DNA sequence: TGTGCCAGCAGCTCCCGGGAAAAGGACTATGGCTACACCTTC. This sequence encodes CASSSREKDYGYTF.

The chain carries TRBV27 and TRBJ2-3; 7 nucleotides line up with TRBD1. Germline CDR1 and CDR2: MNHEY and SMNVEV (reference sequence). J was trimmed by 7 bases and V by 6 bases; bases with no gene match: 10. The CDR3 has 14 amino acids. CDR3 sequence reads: CASSPGQYIYTQYF. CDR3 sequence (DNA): TGTGCCAGCAGCCCGGGACAGTACATATATACGCAGTATTTT.

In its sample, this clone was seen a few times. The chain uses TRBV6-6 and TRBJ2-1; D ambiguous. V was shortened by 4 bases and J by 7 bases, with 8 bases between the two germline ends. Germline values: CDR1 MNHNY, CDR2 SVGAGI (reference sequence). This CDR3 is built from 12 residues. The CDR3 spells CASSLADNEQFF. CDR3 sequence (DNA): TGTGCCAGCAGTTTGGCCGATAATGAGCAGTTCTTC.

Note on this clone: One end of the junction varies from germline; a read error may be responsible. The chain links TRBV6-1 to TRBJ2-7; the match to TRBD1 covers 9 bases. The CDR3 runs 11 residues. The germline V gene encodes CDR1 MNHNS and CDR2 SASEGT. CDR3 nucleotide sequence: TGTGCCAGCAGTGACCGACAGGGGGGGAACTTC. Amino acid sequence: CASSDRQGGNF.

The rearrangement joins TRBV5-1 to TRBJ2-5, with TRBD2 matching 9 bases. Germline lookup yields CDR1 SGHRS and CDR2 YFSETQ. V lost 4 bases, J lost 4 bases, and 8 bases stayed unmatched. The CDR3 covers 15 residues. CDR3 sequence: CASSAGGGQGETQYF. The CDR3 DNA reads TGCGCCAGCAGCGCGGGAGGGGGACAAGGAGAGACCCAGTACTTC.

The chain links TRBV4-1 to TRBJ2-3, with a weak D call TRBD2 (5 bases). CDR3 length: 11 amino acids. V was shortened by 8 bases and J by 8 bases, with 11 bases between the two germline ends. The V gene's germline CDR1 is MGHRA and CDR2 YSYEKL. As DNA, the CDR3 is TGCGCCAGCGAGTATCGGGGTACGCAGTATTTT. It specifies CASEYRGTQYF.

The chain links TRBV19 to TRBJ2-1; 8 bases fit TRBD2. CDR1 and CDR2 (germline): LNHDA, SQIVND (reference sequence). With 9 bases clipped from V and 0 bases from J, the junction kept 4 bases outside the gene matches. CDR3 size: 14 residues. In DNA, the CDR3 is TGTGCCAGCGGGAGGGCTAGCTCCTACAATGAGCAGTTCTTC. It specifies CASGRASSYNEQFF.

The CDR3 loop is CASSYGTGNYGYTF. CDR3 coding DNA: TGTGCCAGCAGTTACGGGACAGGAAACTATGGCTACACCTTC. The chain recombines TRBV6-5 with TRBJ1-2; 8 positions agree with TRBD1. V lost 2 bases to trimming and J lost 2 bases; unmatched junction nucleotides: 1. This CDR3 region has 14 residues. CDR1 and CDR2 (germline): MNHEY, SVGAGI.

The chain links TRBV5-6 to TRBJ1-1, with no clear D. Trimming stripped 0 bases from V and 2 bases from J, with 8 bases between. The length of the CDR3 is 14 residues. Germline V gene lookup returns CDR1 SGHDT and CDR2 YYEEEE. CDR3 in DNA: TGTGCCAGCAGCTTGGCCGGTGGTAACACTGAAGCTTTCTTT. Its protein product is CASSLAGGNTEAFF. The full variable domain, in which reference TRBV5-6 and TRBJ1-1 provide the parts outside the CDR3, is DAGVTQSPTHLIKTRGQQVTLRCSPKSGHDTVSWYQQALGQGPQFIFQYYEEEERQRGNFPDRFSGHQFPNYSSELNVNALLLGDSALYLCASSLAGGNTEAFFGQGTRLTVV.

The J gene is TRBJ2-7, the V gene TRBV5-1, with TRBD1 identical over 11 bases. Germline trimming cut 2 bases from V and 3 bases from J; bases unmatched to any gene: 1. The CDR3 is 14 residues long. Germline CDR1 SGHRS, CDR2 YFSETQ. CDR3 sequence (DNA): TGCGCCAGCAGCTTCGGGACAGGGGGCTACGAGCAGTACTTC. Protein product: CASSFGTGGYEQYF.

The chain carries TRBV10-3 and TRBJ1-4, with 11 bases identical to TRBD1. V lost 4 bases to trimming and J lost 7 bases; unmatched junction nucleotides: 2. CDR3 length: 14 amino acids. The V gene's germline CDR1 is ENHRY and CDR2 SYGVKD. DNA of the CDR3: TGTGCCATCAGTGGGACAGGGGGCAGTGAAAAACTGTTTTTT. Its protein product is CAISGTGGSEKLFF.

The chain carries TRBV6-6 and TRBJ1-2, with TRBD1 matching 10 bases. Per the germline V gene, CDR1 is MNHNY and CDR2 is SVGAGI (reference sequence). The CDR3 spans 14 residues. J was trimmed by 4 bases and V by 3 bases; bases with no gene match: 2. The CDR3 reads CASSYGDRGYGYTF. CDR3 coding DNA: TGTGCCAGCAGTTATGGGGACAGGGGCTATGGCTACACCTTC.

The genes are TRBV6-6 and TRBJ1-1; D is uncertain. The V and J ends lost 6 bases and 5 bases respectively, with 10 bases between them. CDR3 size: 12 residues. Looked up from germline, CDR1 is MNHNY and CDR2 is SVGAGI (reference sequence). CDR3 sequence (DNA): TGTGCCAGCAGCCCTACCCCGACTGAAGCTTTCTTT. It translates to CASSPTPTEAFF.

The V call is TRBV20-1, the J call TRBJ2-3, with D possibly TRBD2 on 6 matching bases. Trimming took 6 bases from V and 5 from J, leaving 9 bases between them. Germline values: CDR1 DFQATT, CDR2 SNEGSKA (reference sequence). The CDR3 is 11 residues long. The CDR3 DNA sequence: TGCAGTGCGAGACTAGTAGATACGCAGTATTTT. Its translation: CSARLVDTQYF.

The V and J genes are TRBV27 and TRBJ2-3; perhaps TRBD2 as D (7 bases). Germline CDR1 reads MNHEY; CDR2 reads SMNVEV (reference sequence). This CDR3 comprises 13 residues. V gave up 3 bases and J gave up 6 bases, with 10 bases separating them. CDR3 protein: CASSFGGADTQYF. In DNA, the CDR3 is TGTGCCAGCAGTTTTGGGGGGGCTGATACGCAGTATTTT.

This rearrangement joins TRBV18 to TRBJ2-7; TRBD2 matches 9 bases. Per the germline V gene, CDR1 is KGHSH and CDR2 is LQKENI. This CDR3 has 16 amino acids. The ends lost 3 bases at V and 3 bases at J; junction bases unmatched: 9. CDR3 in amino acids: CASSPLGSGRIYEQYF. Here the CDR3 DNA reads TGTGCCAGCTCACCTCTCGGTAGCGGGAGAATCTACGAGCAGTACTTC.

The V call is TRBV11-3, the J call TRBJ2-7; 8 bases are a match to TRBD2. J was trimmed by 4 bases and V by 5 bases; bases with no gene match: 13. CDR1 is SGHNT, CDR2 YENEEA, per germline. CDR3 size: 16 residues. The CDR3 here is CASSAGTRGVFYEQYF. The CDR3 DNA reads TGTGCCAGCAGCGCCGGGACTAGGGGGGTTTTTTACGAGCAGTACTTC.

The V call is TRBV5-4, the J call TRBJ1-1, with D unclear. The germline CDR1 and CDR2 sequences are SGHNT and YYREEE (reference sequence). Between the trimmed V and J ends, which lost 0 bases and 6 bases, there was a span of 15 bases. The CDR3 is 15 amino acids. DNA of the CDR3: TGTGCCAGCAGCTTGGGTCACCTGATCGGGGCTGAAGCTTTCTTT. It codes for CASSLGHLIGAEAFF.

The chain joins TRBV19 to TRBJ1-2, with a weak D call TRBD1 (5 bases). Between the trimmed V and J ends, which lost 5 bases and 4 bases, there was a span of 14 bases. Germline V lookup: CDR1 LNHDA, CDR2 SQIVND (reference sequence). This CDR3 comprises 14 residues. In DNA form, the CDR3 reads TGTGCCAGTAGTGCGAGACAGAGTTCCTATGGCTACACCTTC. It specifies CASSARQSSYGYTF.